This passage covers 24 T cell receptor beta chains from one sample sequenced in a study of Graves' ophthalmopathy and Graves' hyperthyroidism. Transcripts of RNA were the source for amplifying TCR beta CDR3 regions. The first-round RT-PCR employed HTBI primers together with the Qiagen OneStep RT-PCR kit. A multiplex PCR was then performed as the second round. A single record per CDR3 protein comes from TCRdb applying MiXCR to the multiplex PCR reads. The sample has under 250,000 distinct CDR3 sequences; around 28% are singletons. Material: peripheral blood. These receptor sequences come from a man aged 50 to 59 with Graves' ophthalmopathy.

This clonotype was counted at least ten times. The chain's CDR3 is CSARMLAGGGEQYF. The CDR3 coding sequence is TGCAGTGCTAGAATGCTAGCGGGAGGAGGTGAGCAGTACTTC. The gene calls are TRBV20-1 and TRBJ2-7; 11 bases agree with TRBD2. This CDR3 has 14 residues. With 2 bases clipped from V and 7 bases from J, the junction kept 7 bases outside the gene matches. Germline V gene data show CDR1 as DFQATT and CDR2 as SNEGSKA (reference sequence).

There are many counts of this clonotype. This chain connects TRBV7-2 to TRBJ1-1; D remains ambiguous. The CDR3 has 16 amino acids. Trimming left V 4 bases short and J 4 bases short, with 19 bases between. Looked up from germline, CDR1 is SGHTA and CDR2 is FQGNSA. The CDR3 DNA sequence: TGTGCCAGCAGCTCGTCCGACCCAGCGGGAGGCACTGAAGCTTTCTTT. Encoded protein: CASSSSDPAGGTEAFF.

This clonotype was seen at least ten times. J is TRBJ2-7 and V is TRBV11-2; 14 nucleotides line up with TRBD2. Germline CDR1 SGHAT, CDR2 FQNNGV. The V and J ends lost 0 bases and 3 bases, in that order; junction bases with no gene match: 10. The CDR3 is made up of 19 amino acids. In nucleotides, the CDR3 is TGTGCCAGCAGCTTAGAAAAGGGGACTAGCGGGAGCCCCCTCTACGAGCAGTACTTC. This encodes CASSLEKGTSGSPLYEQYF.

This clonotype was recorded at least ten times. The chain has TRBV12-3 or TRBV12-4 and TRBJ2-5; 8 bases agree with TRBD1. The CDR3 totals 15 residues. Trimming at V came to 4 bases and at J to 5 bases, leaving 9 bases not matched to a gene. The CDR3 reads CASSWRSGGEETQYF. CDR3 sequence (DNA): TGTGCCAGCAGTTGGAGGTCAGGGGGCGAGGAGACCCAGTACTTC.

This clonotype has a handful of counts. The CDR3 nucleotides read TGTGCCAGCAGTTTGCAGACCGGATCGGGTAAGAACACTGAAGCTTTCTTT. Its translation is CASSLQTGSGKNTEAFF. The chain has TRBV12-3 or TRBV12-4 and TRBJ1-1; D unresolved. The CDR3 consists of 17 residues. The V gene lost 3 bases and the J gene lost 1 base, with 18 bases spanning the gap.

This clonotype appeared many times. The chain uses TRBV6-5 and TRBJ1-2; no clear D gene. Germline V gives CDR1 MNHEY, CDR2 SVGAGI. The CDR3 has 14 amino acids. Trimming took 0 bases from V and 1 from J, leaving 6 bases between them. The CDR3 sequence: CASSYSSYNYGYTF. The CDR3 nucleotides are TGTGCCAGCAGTTACTCAAGTTATAACTATGGCTACACCTTC.

This clonotype has ten or more counts. This chain joins TRBV28 and TRBJ1-1; D possibly corresponds to TRBD1 (6 bases). The CDR3 loop spans 15 amino acids. Trimming took off 6 bases at V and 1 base at J, with 15 bases between the two ends. Germline V gene lookup returns CDR1 MDHEN and CDR2 SYDVKM. In DNA form, the CDR3 reads TGTGCCAGCAGCTATGCGTACAGGGAGAACACTGAAGCTTTCTTT. It codes for CASSYAYRENTEAFF.

The V call is TRBV11-2, the J call TRBJ1-6; maybe TRBD1 (5 bases). The CDR3 runs 14 residues. Trimming pared 5 bases from V and 10 bases from J, leaving 15 bases between. The germline V gene encodes CDR1 SGHAT and CDR2 FQNNGV. CDR3 DNA sequence: TGTGCCAGCAGCCCCGCTGGGGCCAACTCACCCCTCCACTTT. Encoded protein: CASSPAGANSPLHF.

In its sample, this clonotype was seen many times. The CDR3 reads CASSLVERYTGELFF. CDR3 DNA sequence: TGTGCCAGCAGCTTAGTGGAGCGGTACACCGGGGAGCTGTTTTTT. The chain links TRBV7-9 to TRBJ2-2, with TRBD2 as a possible D gene (5 bases). The germline CDR1 and CDR2 sequences are SEHNR and FQNEAQ (reference sequence). The CDR3 spans 15 residues. Trimming pared 1 base from V and 3 bases from J, leaving 9 bases between.

The chain couples TRBV28 to TRBJ1-1; D might be TRBD1 (5 bases). Trimming removed 6 bases at V and 1 base at J, with 18 bases between. Germline values: CDR1 MDHEN, CDR2 SYDVKM. The CDR3 contains 16 residues. The CDR3 is CASRSLEGRPNTEAFF. CDR3 DNA sequence: TGTGCCAGCAGGTCTCTAGAGGGACGGCCGAACACTGAAGCTTTCTTT.

V usage is TRBV7-8 and J usage is TRBJ1-1, with D possibly TRBD1 on 6 matching bases. The V gene lost 3 bases and the J gene lost 2 bases, with 13 bases spanning the gap. The CDR3 loop spans 15 amino acids. The germline V gene has CDR1 SGHVS and CDR2 FQNEAQ. This CDR3 is CASSLGTLVNTEAFF. The CDR3 bases are TGTGCCAGCAGCTTGGGGACACTGGTTAACACTGAAGCTTTCTTT.

There are many counts of this clonotype. The chain carries TRBV5-1 and TRBJ2-7; D is uncertain. CDR1 and CDR2 from the germline V gene are SGHRS and YFSETQ. This CDR3 contains 15 residues. V lost 0 bases, J lost 3 bases, and 13 bases lay in between. The CDR3: CASSLGVGRNYEQYF. CDR3 DNA sequence: TGCGCCAGCAGCTTGGGAGTGGGCAGGAACTACGAGCAGTACTTC.

This clonotype has at least ten counts. The V and J genes are TRBV28 and TRBJ2-7; 12 nucleotides agree with TRBD2. The V segment lost 4 bases and the J segment 3 bases; nucleotides outside the gene matches: 4. The CDR3 extends over 15 amino acids. Per the germline V gene, CDR1 is MDHEN and CDR2 is SYDVKM. CDR3 nucleotides: TGTGCCAGCAGTTCCCCGGGACTAGCGGGCTACGAGCAGTACTTC. It specifies CASSSPGLAGYEQYF.

This chain joins TRBV6-5 and TRBJ1-6, with D uncertain. V was clipped by 8 bases and J by 6 bases, with 11 bases between them. This CDR3 is built from 13 residues. Germline CDR1 MNHEY, CDR2 SVGAGI. The CDR3 is CASLGVANSPLHF. The CDR3 nucleotides read TGTGCCAGCCTAGGCGTGGCTAATTCACCCCTCCACTTT.

This clonotype has at least ten counts. The chain is built from TRBV6-2 or TRBV6-3 and TRBJ1-5; no definite D call. This CDR3 region has 13 residues. V was trimmed by 0 bases and J by 9 bases, leaving 9 bases between them. Germline V gene lookup returns CDR1 MNHEY and CDR2 SVGEGT. CDR3 loop: CASSYSRASPQHF. CDR3 sequence (DNA): TGTGCCAGCAGTTACTCGAGAGCTTCGCCCCAGCATTTT.

CDR3 DNA sequence: TGTGCCACGGGACAGGGAAATGGCTACACCTTC. Its protein product is CATGQGNGYTF. The chain joins TRBV24-1 to TRBJ1-2; 9 bases align to TRBD1. The V segment lost 10 bases and the J segment 6 bases; nucleotides outside the gene matches: 2. The CDR3 has 11 residues. The germline V gene has CDR1 KGHDR and CDR2 SFDVKD.

The table lists this clonotype with many counts. The chain is built from TRBV6-1 and TRBJ1-5, with TRBD1 as a possible D gene (5 bases). V gave up 2 bases and J gave up 5 bases, with 13 bases separating them. Germline values: CDR1 MNHNS, CDR2 SASEGT. The CDR3 loop spans 15 amino acids. The CDR3 DNA follows: TGTGCCAGCAGTGAATGGGGGGATCCTTATCAGCCCCAGCATTTT. Amino acid sequence: CASSEWGDPYQPQHF.

This clonotype came up many times. CDR3 coding DNA: TGTGCCAGCTCCACCCCCGGACTAGCGGGAGGCGAGCAGTACTTC. Translated: CASSTPGLAGGEQYF. V usage is TRBV6-5 and J usage is TRBJ2-7, with 14 bases that match TRBD2. J gave up 6 bases and V 8 bases, and 9 bases lay outside the gene matches. Germline V gives CDR1 MNHEY, CDR2 SVGAGI. The CDR3 runs to 15 residues.

There are many counts of this clonotype. This chain connects TRBV25-1 to TRBJ1-1; 7 nucleotides match TRBD1. Germline CDR1 MGHDK, CDR2 SYGVNS. The CDR3 has 15 amino acids. J was trimmed by 1 base and V by 3 bases; bases with no gene match: 5. CDR3 in DNA: TGTGCCAGCAGTGATCCCGCAGGGGGGAACACTGAAGCTTTCTTT. Translating it yields CASSDPAGGNTEAFF. The full variable domain, its missing parts supplied by reference TRBV25-1 and TRBJ1-1, is EADIYQTPRYLVIGTGKKITLECSQTMGHDKMYWYQQDPGMELHLIHYSYGVNSTEKGDLSSESTVSRIRTEHFPLTLESARPSHTSQYLCASSDPAGGNTEAFFGQGTRLTVV.

This clonotype was picked up many times. V is TRBV7-9 and J is TRBJ2-7, with TRBD2 as a possible D gene (6 bases). Germline CDR1 and CDR2: SEHNR and FQNEAQ (reference sequence). The CDR3 is 13 residues long. Deletions cut 4 bases from V and 3 bases from J, with 10 bases between. The DNA of the CDR3 is TGTGCCAGCAGCTCCGGGAGCATCTACGAGCAGTACTTC. Amino acid sequence: CASSSGSIYEQYF.

This clonotype was counted at least ten times. The rearrangement joins TRBV28 to TRBJ2-7; no reliable D call. Germline CDR1 MDHEN, CDR2 SYDVKM. CDR3 length: 13 residues. V dropped 2 bases and J dropped 2 bases, with 7 bases sitting between them. CDR3: CASSLEYTYEQYF. CDR3 bases: TGTGCCAGCAGTTTAGAGTATACCTACGAGCAGTACTTC.

This clonotype was counted ten times or more. This chain joins TRBV19 and TRBJ2-4; weak D call: TRBD1 (5 bases). Germline V gives CDR1 LNHDA, CDR2 SQIVND (reference sequence). V lost 6 bases, J lost 0 bases, and 12 bases lay in between. The CDR3 contains 15 residues. Written as DNA, the CDR3 is TGTGCCAGTAGCATCGACAGCCTAGCCAAAAACATTCAGTACTTC. This translates into CASSIDSLAKNIQYF. Together with reference TRBV19 and TRBJ2-4, the CDR3 gives the full variable domain: DGGITQSPKYLFRKEGQNVTLSCEQNLNHDAMYWYRQDPGQGLRLIYYSQIVNDFQKGDIAEGYSVSREKKESFPLTVTSAQKNPTAFYLCASSIDSLAKNIQYFGAGTRLSVL.

This clonotype was seen ten or more times. The chain combines TRBV19 with TRBJ1-3; D remains ambiguous. Germline loops: CDR1 LNHDA, CDR2 SQIVND (reference sequence). The V end lost 6 bases, the J end lost 0 bases, and 12 bases lay between the germline ends. The CDR3 is 15 amino acids. Here the CDR3 reads CASSTDGSSGNTIYF. In DNA form, the CDR3 reads TGTGCCAGTAGCACGGACGGGAGCTCTGGAAACACCATATATTTT.

This clonotype has ten or more counts. V usage is TRBV6-1 and J usage is TRBJ1-1; no clear D gene. CDR3 length equals 15 residues. Trimming took off 2 bases at V and 0 bases at J, with 10 bases between the two ends. Per the germline V gene, CDR1 is MNHNS and CDR2 is SASEGT. The CDR3 nucleotides read TGTGCCAGCAGTGAAATGAAGGGCGTGAACACTGAAGCTTTCTTT. Residues: CASSEMKGVNTEAFF.